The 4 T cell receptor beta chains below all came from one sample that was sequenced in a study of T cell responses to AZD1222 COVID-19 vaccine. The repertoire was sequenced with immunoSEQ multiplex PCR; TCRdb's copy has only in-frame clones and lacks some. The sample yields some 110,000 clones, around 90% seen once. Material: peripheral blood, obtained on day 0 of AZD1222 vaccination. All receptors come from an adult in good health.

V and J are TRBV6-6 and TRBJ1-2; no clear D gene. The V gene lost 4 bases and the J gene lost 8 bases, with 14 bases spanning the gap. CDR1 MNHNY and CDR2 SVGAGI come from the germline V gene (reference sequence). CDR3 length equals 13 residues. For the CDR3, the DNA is TGTGCCAGCAGTTCCCTCCTTTATGGGGGCTACACCTTC. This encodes CASSSLLYGGYTF.

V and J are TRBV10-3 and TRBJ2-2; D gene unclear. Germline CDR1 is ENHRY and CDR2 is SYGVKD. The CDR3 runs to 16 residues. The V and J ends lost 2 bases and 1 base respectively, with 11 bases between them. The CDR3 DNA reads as TGTGCCATCAGTGAGGGGCCGACTCTGAACACCGGGGAGCTGTTTTTT. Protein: CAISEGPTLNTGELFF.

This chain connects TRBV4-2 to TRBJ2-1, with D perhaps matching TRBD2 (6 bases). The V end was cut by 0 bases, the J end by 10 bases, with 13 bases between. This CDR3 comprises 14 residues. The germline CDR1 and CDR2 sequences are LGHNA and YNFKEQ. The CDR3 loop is CASSQDGAEGEQFF. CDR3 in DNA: TGTGCCAGCAGCCAAGATGGGGCGGAGGGGGAGCAGTTCTTC.

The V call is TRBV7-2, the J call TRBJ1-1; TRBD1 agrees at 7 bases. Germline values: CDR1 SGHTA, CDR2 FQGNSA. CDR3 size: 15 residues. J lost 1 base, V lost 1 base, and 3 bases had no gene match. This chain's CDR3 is CASSLEAGGNTEAFF. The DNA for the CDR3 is TGTGCCAGCAGCTTAGAGGCAGGGGGGAACACTGAAGCTTTCTTT.